Reported below is one T cell receptor (beta chain). Its cognate antigen is unknown. The sample contains more than one DNA sequence encoding this CDR3. J was trimmed by 5 bases and V by 6 bases; bases with no gene match: 0. The CDR3 contains 15 residues. The germline V gene has CDR1 SNHLY and CDR2 FYNNEI. The PCR was carried out with 60 Vbeta primers and 13 Jbeta primers. Sequencing used immunoSEQ multiplex PCR; TCRdb keeps in-frame clones, though not all of them. The table lists about 190,000 clones, roughly four fifths of them singletons. This sample stems from a study of cytomegalovirus exposure and HLA in healthy donors. Study observations and caveats: As a later analysis revealed, most CMV-associated TCR beta chains appeared HLA-restricted.

Specimen: PBMCs. This clonotype was sampled from a woman in her 30s in good health and CMV-seropositive. V and J are TRBV2 and TRBJ2-2; 16 positions match TRBD2. CDR3 coding DNA: TGTGCCAGCAGGGGACTAGCGGGAGGGACCGGGGAGCTGTTTTTT. As protein: CASRGLAGGTGELFF.